This TCR beta chain was identified during a study of T cells in Graves' hyperthyroidism and ophthalmopathy. It was RNA transcripts that yielded the amplified TCR beta CDR3 regions. A set of HTBI primers served as the primers for a first-round RT-PCR of the TCR CDR3. TCRdb redid the calling of the multiplex PCR reads with MiXCR, one entry per CDR3 protein. The repertoire has a few hundred thousand distinct CDR3 sequences, more than 15% of them found once; the top ten carry 17%. This clonotype has only a few counts. Its antigen is not known. Each person with ophthalmopathy scored at least 3 on the Clinical Activity Score, reached NOSPECS grade 4 or higher, and had been ill under 3 months. Uncontrolled infection, other autoimmune disease, pregnancy or lactation disqualified patients from enrolment. The diagnostic basis comprised clinical symptoms, serum thyroxine and TRAb, thyroid ultrasound and orbital computed tomography.

Overall study results and limits: Blood also carried most thyroid clonotypes expanded above 0.001.

Sequencing used blood. The receptor was isolated from a woman between 18 and 29 years old with Graves' ophthalmopathy.

The CDR3 DNA sequence: TGCGCCAGCAGCCGAGACGGGACGGGCTATGAGCAGTTCTTC. The encoded protein is CASSRDGTGYEQFF. The chain carries TRBV4-1 and TRBJ2-1, with D possibly being TRBD1 or TRBD2 (5 bases each). V was clipped by 4 bases and J by 8 bases, with 15 bases between them. Germline assignment: CDR1 MGHRA and CDR2 YSYEKL. This CDR3 contains 14 residues.